The 28 T cell receptor beta chains presented below share a single source sample, sequenced in a study of blood T cell repertoires in acute mononucleosis. The sample's time point: acute infectious mononucleosis, at clinical presentation within 2 weeks of symptom onset (visit 1). Assay: immunoSEQ multiplex PCR; the TCRdb copy retains only in-frame clones and omits some. The sample lists 6,000 to 8,500 clones, less than 30% occurring once. The specimen comprised EBV YVL epitope tetramer+ CD8+ T cells sorted from PBMCs, sampled during acute infectious mononucleosis. Noted subset: CD8 T cells binding a tetramer with EBV BRLF1 109-117 peptide (YVL-BR). Every receptor here comes from a woman younger than 35 with infectious mononucleosis caused by EBV.

As to this clone: A far larger clone is one nucleotide away, so this likely arose from a read error. V gene TRBV27 combines with J gene TRBJ2-2; 10 bases agree with TRBD1. CDR1 and CDR2 from the germline V gene are MNHEY and SMNVEV (reference sequence). The CDR3 totals 14 residues. The chain's CDR3 is CASRDRGYSGELSF. The CDR3 bases are TGTGCCAGCCGGGACAGGGGATACTCCGGGGAGCTGTCTTTT.

A few counts support this clone. This is likely an artifact of a read error, given a far larger clone one base away. The rearrangement joins TRBV11-2 to TRBJ2-7, with 9 bases that match TRBD1. The CDR3 covers 16 residues. Trimming took 10 bases from V and 3 from J; bases not matched to a gene: 16. Germline CDR1 reads SGHAT; CDR2 reads FQNNGV. The chain's CDR3 is CATDRRTTGQGYEQYF. CDR3 sequence (DNA): TGTGCCACCGACAGGAGGACCACGGGACAGGGCTACGAGCAGTACTTC.

With regard to this clone: This likely traces to a read error, being one base from a far larger clone. The CDR3 bases are TGTGCCAGCAGGCAACTGACTAGGGAGCAGTTCTTC. As protein: CASRQLTREQFF. The genes are TRBV6-5 and TRBJ2-1; weak D call: TRBD2 (6 bases). V lost 6 bases and J 10 bases, leaving 13 bases between the germline ends. Per germline, CDR1 MNHEY and CDR2 SVGAGI. The CDR3 sequence is 12 residues long.

In the case of this clone: A read error is the likely source, as a far larger clone sits one nucleotide away. The gene calls are TRBV4-2 and TRBJ2-7; TRBD1 might be the D (6 bases). Trimming left V 0 bases short and J 1 base short, with 10 bases between. Germline V gene sequence: CDR1 LGHNA, CDR2 YNFKEQ. This CDR3 comprises 15 residues. Here the CDR3 reads CASSQEGQLSYEQYF. CDR3 bases: TGTGCCAGCAGCCAAGAAGGACAGCTTTCCTACGAGCAGTACTTC.

In its sample, this clone was seen a few times. The genes are TRBV7-2 and TRBJ2-7; 9 nucleotides line up with TRBD1. V was pared by 5 bases and J by 5 bases, with 13 bases of the junction left unmatched. CDR1 is SGHTA, CDR2 FQGNSA, per germline. The CDR3 has 16 amino acids. The CDR3 is CASSLDPGTGRHEQYF. The CDR3 nucleotides are TGTGCCAGCAGCCTAGACCCCGGGACAGGGCGGCACGAGCAGTACTTC. Combining the CDR3 with reference TRBV7-2 and TRBJ2-7 gives the whole variable domain GAGVSQSPSNKVTEKGKDVELRCDPISGHTALYWYRQSLGQGLEFLIYFQGNSAPDKSGLPSDRFSAERTGGSVSTLTIQRTQQEDSAVYLCASSLDPGTGRHEQYFGPGTRLTVT.

For this clone: The likely explanation is a read error, given a far larger clone one base away. The J gene is TRBJ2-7, the V gene TRBV5-6, with D possibly TRBD2 on 7 matching bases. This CDR3 region has 13 residues. Trimming cost V 4 bases and J 7 bases, with 15 bases left between them. Germline assignment: CDR1 SGHDT and CDR2 YYEEEE. The CDR3 coding sequence is TGTGCCAGCAGCGCTGGGAGGGACAATGAGCAGTACTTC. Translation gives CASSAGRDNEQYF.

Points on this clone: A far larger clone differs by one base, so this is likely a read error. Other DNA sequences from this sample encode an identical CDR3 as well. CDR3 sequence reads: CASSPLVTSGSDFTDTQYF. The CDR3 DNA reads as TGTGCTAGCAGCCCACTGGTGACTAGCGGTAGCGATTTCACAGATACGCAGTATTTT. This sequence joins TRBV7-7 and TRBJ2-3; 9 bases map to TRBD2. This CDR3 is built from 19 residues. The germline V gene encodes CDR1 SSHAT and CDR2 FNYEAQ (reference sequence).

This chain joins TRBV6-5 and TRBJ2-5; 10 nucleotides match TRBD2. V shed 6 bases, J shed 4 bases, and the junction held 8 bases outside the gene matches. This CDR3 contains 15 residues. Germline V gives CDR1 MNHEY, CDR2 SVGAGI. CDR3 sequence (DNA): TGTGCCAGCAGCTTACTAGCGGGGAGCGGAGAGACCCAGTACTTC. Its protein product is CASSLLAGSGETQYF.

This clone is medium-sized (0.01 to 0.1%). The CDR3 protein is CASRDRGYSGELFF. The CDR3 nucleotides read TGTGCCAGCCGGGACAGGGGATACTCCGGGGAGCTGTTTTTT. The chain joins TRBV27 to TRBJ2-2; 10 nucleotides align to TRBD1. This CDR3 is 14 amino acids long. J was trimmed by 6 bases and V by 8 bases; bases with no gene match: 6. Germline V gives CDR1 MNHEY, CDR2 SMNVEV (reference sequence).

In this sample, this clone turned up many times. The chain has TRBV28 and TRBJ2-5, with D perhaps TRBD2 (6 bases). V lost 3 bases, J lost 5 bases, and 16 bases lay in between. The CDR3 spans 15 residues. CDR1 MDHEN and CDR2 SYDVKM come from the germline V gene. Here the CDR3 DNA reads TGTGCCAGCAGTTTTTACGCGGGACCAGGGGAGACCCAGTACTTC. It yields the protein CASSFYAGPGETQYF. Drawing the rest from reference TRBV28 and TRBJ2-5, the complete variable domain is DVKVTQSSRYLVKRTGEKVFLECVQDMDHENMFWYRQDPGLGLRLIYFSYDVKMKEKGDIPEGYSVSREKKERFSLILESASTNQTSMYLCASSFYAGPGETQYFGPGTRLLVL.

This clone was counted between two and nine times. The V call is TRBV7-2, the J call TRBJ2-5; TRBD1 matches 9 bases. Unmatched junction bases numbered 9, after V lost 6 bases and J lost 4 bases. Germline V gene sequence: CDR1 SGHTA, CDR2 FQGNSA. The CDR3 is 15 residues long. CDR3 sequence (DNA): TGTGCCAGCAGGCAGCTTACAGGGGGCGCAGAGACCCAGTACTTC. Protein sequence: CASRQLTGGAETQYF.

To note about this clone: A read error likely explains this, since a far larger clone differs by one base. The same CDR3 is also encoded by other DNA sequences in this sample. The chain carries TRBV5-4 and TRBJ2-1; unclear D gene. Deletions cut 0 bases from V and 6 bases from J, with 7 bases between. CDR3 length: 13 amino acids. Germline CDR1 reads SGHNT; CDR2 reads YYREEE (reference sequence). The CDR3: CASSLAGPNEQFF. For the CDR3, the DNA is TGTGCCAGCAGCTTGGCCGGCCCCAATGAGCAGTTCTTC.

V usage is TRBV27 and J usage is TRBJ2-5, with 14 bases lining up with TRBD2. Germline V gives CDR1 MNHEY, CDR2 SMNVEV (reference sequence). The length of the CDR3 is 15 residues. Trimming at V came to 5 bases and at J to 4 bases, leaving 3 bases not matched to a gene. CDR3 sequence (DNA): TGTGCCAGCAGTGGACTAGCGGGAGGTCCAGAGACCCAGTACTTC. This translates into CASSGLAGGPETQYF.

This clone came up many times. Germline and junction disagree at one end, which may indicate a read error. The chain is built from TRBV6-1 and TRBJ2-3, with no clear D. CDR1 MNHNS and CDR2 SASEGT come from the germline V gene. The CDR3 sequence is 14 residues long. The CDR3 DNA sequence: TGTGCCATCAGTGGAGTTGGTAGCACAGATACGCAGTATTTT. Its protein product is CAISGVGSTDTQYF.

Only a few counts were recorded for this clone. It is likely a read error: a sequence one base away is far more abundant. The sample contains more than one DNA sequence encoding this CDR3. The chain links TRBV4-3 to TRBJ2-5; perhaps TRBD1 as D (5 bases). Germline CDR1 and CDR2: LGHNA and YSLEER. The CDR3 sequence is 15 residues long. The CDR3, as DNA: TGCGCCAGCAGTCAAGATCAGGGTAACCGGGAGACCCAGTACTTC. Protein sequence: CASSQDQGNRETQYF.

This clone was observed a handful of times. The J gene is TRBJ2-1, the V gene TRBV25-1; D remains unclear. CDR1 is MGHDK and CDR2 is SYGVNS in the germline V gene. This CDR3 is built from 15 residues. V was shortened by 6 bases and J by 4 bases, with 16 bases between the two germline ends. DNA for the CDR3: TGTGCCAGCAGCTTAGATCCGACCGGTTACAATGAGCAGTTCTTC. This gives the protein CASSLDPTGYNEQFF.

In its sample, this clone was seen many times. The chain carries TRBV4-3 and TRBJ2-5; D remains ambiguous. Germline values: CDR1 LGHNA, CDR2 YSLEER. This CDR3 spans 14 amino acids. The V end lost 0 bases, the J end lost 5 bases, and 10 bases lay between the germline ends. As DNA, the CDR3 is TGCGCCAGCAGCCAAGAAGACCCATTGGAGACCCAGTACTTC. It is translated as CASSQEDPLETQYF.

The V gene is TRBV11-2, the J gene TRBJ2-1; 8 nucleotides line up with TRBD2. This CDR3 comprises 15 residues. Germline CDR1 and CDR2: SGHAT and FQNNGV. V lost 6 bases and J lost 10; bases outside the gene matches: 14. CDR3 nucleotides: TGTGCCAGCAGACCCCTCCTCGGGGGGGCCATGGAGCAGTTCTTC. It specifies CASRPLLGGAMEQFF.

V and J are TRBV4-2 and TRBJ2-7; a possible D gene is TRBD1 (6 bases). Trimming pared 5 bases from V and 1 base from J, leaving 21 bases between. Germline CDR1 LGHNA, CDR2 YNFKEQ. CDR3 size: 17 residues. CDR3 protein: CASSLFQKQGESYEQYF. CDR3 bases: TGTGCCAGCAGCTTGTTCCAAAAACAGGGCGAGTCCTACGAGCAGTACTTC.

The chain employs TRBV6-5 and TRBJ2-7, with TRBD2 identical over 16 bases. Germline assignment: CDR1 MNHEY and CDR2 SVGAGI. CDR3 length: 15 residues. Trimming took 6 bases from V and 11 from J; bases not matched to a gene: 10. In nucleotides, the CDR3 is TGTGCCAGCAGCCCCGACCCGGGACTAGCGGGGGGGAAGTACTTC. Protein sequence: CASSPDPGLAGGKYF.

Remarks on this clone: A far larger clone is only one base removed, so a read error is likely. V is TRBV7-6 and J is TRBJ2-7, with 8 nucleotides matching TRBD2. The CDR3 loop spans 14 amino acids. J gave up 5 bases and V 3 bases, and 6 bases lay outside the gene matches. The germline V gene encodes CDR1 SGHVS and CDR2 FNYEAQ. In DNA form, the CDR3 reads TGTGCCAGCAGCTTGGCGGCGCGGGAGGACGAGCAGTACTTC. This gives the protein CASSLAAREDEQYF.

The chain combines TRBV28 with TRBJ1-6; D uncertain. This CDR3 is 15 amino acids long. Trimming pared 2 bases from V and 8 bases from J, leaving 13 bases between. Germline loops: CDR1 MDHEN, CDR2 SYDVKM. The CDR3 nucleotides are TGTGCCAGCAGTTTAACCCCACCGGCCTATTCACCCCTCCACTTT. Its protein product is CASSLTPPAYSPLHF.

The chain recombines TRBV5-6 with TRBJ2-1; unclear D gene. Trimming removed 4 bases from V and 10 bases from J, with 9 bases in between. This CDR3 contains 11 residues. Germline CDR1 is SGHDT and CDR2 is YYEEEE. This CDR3 is CASSPNGEQFF. The CDR3 coding sequence is TGTGCCAGCAGCCCCAACGGCGAGCAGTTCTTC.

A few counts support this clone. The V call is TRBV23-1, the J call TRBJ2-7; 13 bases map to TRBD2. TRBV23-1 is known as an ORF, though its function is uncertain. The V gene end was trimmed by 6 bases and the J gene end by 2 bases; junction bases not matched to a gene: 10. The CDR3 is 17 residues long. CDR3 bases: TGCGCCAGCAGCCAACCGACTAGCGGGGGGCATCCCTACGAGCAGTACTTC. Its translation is CASSQPTSGGHPYEQYF.

Only a few counts were recorded for this clone. The chain links TRBV6-5 to TRBJ2-5; 10 bases line up with TRBD2. V lost 6 bases to trimming and J lost 2 bases; unmatched junction nucleotides: 3. This CDR3 contains 14 residues. In germline, CDR1 is MNHEY, CDR2 SVGAGI. CDR3 sequence: CASSLLAGQETQYF. CDR3 coding DNA: TGTGCCAGCAGCTTACTAGCGGGGCAAGAGACCCAGTACTTC.

To note about this clone: The likely explanation is a read error, given a far larger clone one base away. V is TRBV27 and J is TRBJ2-1; D remains ambiguous. CDR3 length: 11 amino acids. Germline V gene lookup returns CDR1 MNHEY and CDR2 SMNVEV (reference sequence). CDR3 bases: TGTGCCAGCAGTAATTACAATGAGCAGCTCTTC. This encodes CASSNYNEQLF.

This chain links TRBV6-5 with TRBJ2-7; 10 bases are shared with TRBD2. Germline CDR1 and CDR2: MNHEY and SVGAGI. V was clipped by 6 bases and J by 7 bases; unmatched bases: 12. The CDR3 is made up of 15 amino acids. CDR3 coding DNA: TGTGCCAGCAGCTCCCTGGCTAGCGGGAGTCGAGAGCAGTACTTC. Protein product: CASSSLASGSREQYF.

Regarding this clone: A far larger clone is one nucleotide away, so this likely arose from a read error. The chain combines TRBV29-1 with TRBJ2-7; D remains unclear. Between the trimmed V and J ends, which lost 4 bases and 7 bases, there was a span of 17 bases. The CDR3 loop spans 13 amino acids. CDR1 and CDR2 (germline): SQVTM, ANQGSEA. The CDR3 region is CSVVSLLGNEQYF. CDR3 in DNA: TGCAGCGTTGTATCCCTGCTAGGCAATGAGCAGTACTTC.